The next 3 T cell receptor beta chains were all read from a single sample in a study of control samples from healthy donors and cancer patients. Repertoires were generated with immunoSEQ multiplex PCR, while TCRdb's copy carries only in-frame clones and drops some. This repertoire shows some 140,000 clones, around 90% found once; its top ten account for around 10%. Sequenced material: blood. The source of these receptors is a man aged 30 to 39 in good health.

The V and J genes are TRBV9 and TRBJ2-7, with a tentative D call TRBD2 (5 bases). V lost 5 bases, J lost 3 bases, and 12 bases lay in between. Germline CDR1 SGDLS, CDR2 YYNGEE. The CDR3 covers 13 residues. CDR3 amino acids: CASSEGIGYEQYF. The CDR3 DNA reads as TGTGCCAGCAGTGAGGGCATTGGCTACGAGCAGTACTTC.

This sequence joins TRBV14 and TRBJ2-1, with TRBD2 matching 11 bases. This CDR3 contains 15 residues. Germline V CDR1 and CDR2: SGHDN, FVKESK. J gave up 7 bases and V 2 bases, and 4 bases lay outside the gene matches. The CDR3 DNA sequence: TGTGCCAGCAGCCAAACTAGCGGGAGTTTAAATGAGCAGTTCTTC. Translation: CASSQTSGSLNEQFF.

V is TRBV5-6 and J is TRBJ2-7, with a weak D call TRBD2 (6 bases). CDR1 and CDR2 from the germline V gene are SGHDT and YYEEEE. V was trimmed by 0 bases and J by 6 bases, leaving 13 bases between them. This CDR3 region has 14 residues. Written as DNA, the CDR3 is TGTGCCAGCAGCTTGGCTTGGCAGGGAGGCGAGCAGTACTTC. This codes for CASSLAWQGGEQYF.